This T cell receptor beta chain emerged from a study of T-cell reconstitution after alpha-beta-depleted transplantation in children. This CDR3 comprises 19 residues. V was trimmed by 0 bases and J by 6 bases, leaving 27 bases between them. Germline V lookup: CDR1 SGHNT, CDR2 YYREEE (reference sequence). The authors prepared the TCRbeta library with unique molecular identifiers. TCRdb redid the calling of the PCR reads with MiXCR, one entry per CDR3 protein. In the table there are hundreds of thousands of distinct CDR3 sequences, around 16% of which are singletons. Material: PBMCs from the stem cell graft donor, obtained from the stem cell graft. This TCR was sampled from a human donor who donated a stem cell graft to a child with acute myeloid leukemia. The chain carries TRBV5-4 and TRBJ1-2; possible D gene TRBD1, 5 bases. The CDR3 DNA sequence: TGTGCCAGCAGCTTGGGGGGACGGACACCGGAATTATTTCGGGATGGCTACACCTTC. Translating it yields CASSLGGRTPELFRDGYTF.